This TCR beta chain was found in a study of Ad26.COV2.S vaccination and SARS-CoV-2 variants. Study in general: The donor participated in the COV1001 trial, in its Ad26.COV2.S arm. Participants got Ad26.COV2.S intramuscularly, once or twice 56 days apart.

Treatment meaning: about 20 received Ad26.COV2.S at low or high dose, single or two shots; 5 received placebo; per-sample allocation not given. The study sampled participants on day 63 after the first vaccine or placebo injection. Its platform was an Ad26 vector, and its expressed antigen was Wuhan-strain SARS-CoV-2 spike. Study-level results: Assessments of TCR breadth and depth may have underestimated the total T cell responses.

CDR1 and CDR2 from the germline V gene are LGHDT and YNNKEL (reference sequence). The trim removed 3 bases at V and 5 bases at J, leaving 7 bases unmatched. The length of the CDR3 is 16 residues. Here immunoSEQ multiplex PCR was the method, and the copy in TCRdb shows in-frame clones only, minus some. Among roughly 700,000 clones, more than 80% were seen once, and the ten largest hold approximately 1.5%. With respect to this clone: The antigen remains undetermined.

This TCR was recovered from a person aged 18-60 years who received the Ad26.COV2.S COVID-19 vaccine or a placebo. Sequences were derived from peripheral blood, sampled in a trial of Ad26.COV2.S vaccine versus placebo. The gene calls are TRBV3-1 (or the pseudogene TRBV3-2) and TRBJ2-3; 11 nucleotides match TRBD2. Here the CDR3 reads CASSQALAGGQDTQYF. CDR3 DNA: TGTGCCAGCAGCCAGGCTCTAGCGGGGGGACAAGATACGCAGTATTTT.